This TCR beta chain was captured by sequencing in a study of post-analysis software for immune sequencing data. Background on the study: Secondary progressive, relapsing-remitting and progressive-relapsing multiple sclerosis were among the included disease courses. The study's findings and limits: Among multiple sclerosis patients, normalized Chao1 diversity was significantly below that of controls. Samples made in the same batch grouped tightly together by F measure. Comparison of patients with controls showed five TRBV segments more frequent in patients, TRBV5-6, TRBV5-1 and TRBV20-1 among them.

V lost 3 bases to trimming and J lost 2 bases, with 11 bases between them. This CDR3 is 15 amino acids long. Carried by the TCR beta cDNA libraries were unique molecular identifiers. T cells numbering roughly 1 to 10 million yielded some 520,000 cDNA molecules. From the PCR reads, TCRdb called clonotypes with MiXCR, one entry per CDR3 protein. Among a few hundred thousand distinct CDR3 sequences listed, approximately 38% were seen once. As to this clonotype: The antigen remains undetermined.

The TCR comes from a girl aged 5-17 years with multiple sclerosis. Sequencing was done on a sample of blood. V is TRBV12-3 or TRBV12-4 and J is TRBJ1-5; no reliable D call. The CDR3: CASSFGSAGNQPQHF. The DNA of the CDR3 is TGTGCCAGCAGTTTCGGGTCGGCAGGCAATCAGCCCCAGCATTTT.